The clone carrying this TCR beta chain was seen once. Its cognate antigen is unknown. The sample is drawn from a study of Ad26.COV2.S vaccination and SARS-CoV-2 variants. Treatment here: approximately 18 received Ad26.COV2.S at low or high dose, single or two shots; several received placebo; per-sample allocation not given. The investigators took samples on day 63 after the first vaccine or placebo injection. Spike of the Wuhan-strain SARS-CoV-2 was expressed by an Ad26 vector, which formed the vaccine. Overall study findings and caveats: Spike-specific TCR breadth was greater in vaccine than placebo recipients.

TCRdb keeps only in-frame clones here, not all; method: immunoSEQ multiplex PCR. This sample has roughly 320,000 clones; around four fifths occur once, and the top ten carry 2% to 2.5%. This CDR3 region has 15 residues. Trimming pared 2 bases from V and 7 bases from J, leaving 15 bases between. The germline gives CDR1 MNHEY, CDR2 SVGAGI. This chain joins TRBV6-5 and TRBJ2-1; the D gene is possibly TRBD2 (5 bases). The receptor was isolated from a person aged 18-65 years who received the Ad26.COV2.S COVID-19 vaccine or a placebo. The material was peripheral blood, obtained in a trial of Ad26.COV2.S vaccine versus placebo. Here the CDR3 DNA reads TGTGCCAGCAGTTACCTATCCCCGGGCGGGAATGAGCAGTTCTTC. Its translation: CASSYLSPGGNEQFF.